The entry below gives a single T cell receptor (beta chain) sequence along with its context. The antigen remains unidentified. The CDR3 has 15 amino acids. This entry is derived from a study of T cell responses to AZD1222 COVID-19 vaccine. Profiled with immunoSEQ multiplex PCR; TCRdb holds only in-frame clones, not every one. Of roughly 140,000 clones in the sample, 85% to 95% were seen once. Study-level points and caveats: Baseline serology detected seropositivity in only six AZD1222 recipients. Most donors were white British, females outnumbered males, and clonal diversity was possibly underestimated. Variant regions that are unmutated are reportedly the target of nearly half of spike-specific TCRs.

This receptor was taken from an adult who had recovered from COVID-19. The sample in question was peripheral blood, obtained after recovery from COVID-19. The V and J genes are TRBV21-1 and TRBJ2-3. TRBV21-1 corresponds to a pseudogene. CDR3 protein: CASSNHRDCTDTQYF. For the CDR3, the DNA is TGTGCCAGCAGCAACCACAGGGACTGCACAGATACGCAGTATTTT.